Listed below are T cell receptor beta chains from one sample, sequenced in a study of cytomegalovirus exposure and HLA in healthy donors. The repertoire was sequenced with immunoSEQ multiplex PCR; TCRdb's copy has only in-frame clones and lacks some. Among about 120,000 clones listed, 75% to 90% were seen once. Specimen: PBMCs. Receptors originate from a female donor in good health and CMV-seropositive. Each CDR3 is given with its conserved first and last residue. The D gene is left open where the match is weak. Not every row has a clone size; where given, it reads once, few, many or a size class.

d_call	v_call	j_call	clone_size	cdr3_aa	cdr3_nt
TRBD1	TRBV6-6	TRBJ1-1	NA	CASSYPGQGGTEASF	TGTGCCAGCAGTTACCCCGGACAGGGAGGCACTGAAGCTTCCTTT
TRBD1	TRBV5-4	TRBJ1-6	NA	CASSKRTGHNSPPHF	TGTGCCAGCAGCAAGAGGACAGGGCATAATTCACCCCCCCACTTT
NA	TRBV7-6	TRBJ1-1	NA	CASSLPQENTEAFF	TGTGCCAGCAGCCTCCCCCAGGAGAACACTGAAGCTTTCTTT
TRBD1	TRBV5-1	TRBJ2-1	NA	CASSIQPGQGASYNEQFF	TGCGCCAGCAGCATCCAACCGGGACAGGGGGCATCCTACAATGAGCAGTTCTTC
NA	TRBV30	TRBJ1-6	few	CAWRPFSTVAYNSPLHF	TGTGCCTGGAGACCATTCTCGACAGTGGCCTATAATTCACCCCTCCACTTT
NA	TRBV5-5	TRBJ1-4	NA	CASSLGRGAINEKLFF	TGTGCCAGCAGCTTGGGGCGGGGAGCAATTAATGAAAAACTGTTTTTT
TRBD1	TRBV6-6	TRBJ1-5	few	CASSTGDQPQHF	TGTGCCAGCAGTACAGGGGATCAGCCCCAGCATTTT
TRBD1	TRBV10-3	TRBJ2-7	NA	CAISRTGYEQYF	TGTGCCATCAGCCGGACAGGGTACGAGCAGTACTTC
TRBD1	TRBV18	TRBJ2-2	NA	CASSPDRGSGELFF	TGTGCCAGCTCACCTGACAGGGGATCCGGGGAGCTGTTTTTT
NA	TRBV5-1	TRBJ1-2	once	CASSLPTANYGYTF	TGCGCCAGCAGCCTGCCGACAGCTAACTATGGCTACACCTTC
NA	TRBV20-1	TRBJ1-1	NA	CSARLPGAFF	TGCAGTGCTAGACTCCCCGGGGCTTTCTTT
NA	TRBV6-1	TRBJ1-3	NA	CASSEFPGASGNTIYF	TGTGCCAGCAGTGAATTTCCAGGGGCCTCTGGAAACACCATATATTTT
NA	TRBV18	TRBJ1-4	NA	CASTLLNEKLFF	TGTGCCAGCACTTTACTGAATGAAAAACTGTTTTTT
TRBD1	TRBV19	TRBJ1-4	NA	CASSPRGGLRATNEKLFF	TGTGCCAGTAGTCCTAGAGGGGGCTTAAGGGCGACTAATGAAAAACTGTTTTTT
NA	TRBV10-2	TRBJ2-5	NA	CASSESWGVGTQYF	TGCGCCAGCAGTGAGTCTTGGGGGGTTGGGACCCAGTACTTC
TRBD1	TRBV7-2	TRBJ1-5	NA	CASTSTGASNQPQHF	TGTGCCAGCACCTCTACAGGGGCCAGCAATCAGCCCCAGCATTTT
NA	TRBV7-9	TRBJ1-4	NA	CASSSAGTINEKLFF	TGTGCCAGCAGCTCCGCCGGGACAATAAATGAAAAACTGTTTTTT
TRBD2	TRBV7-2	TRBJ2-1	once	CASSLVPRTSGGSGNEQFF	TGTGCCAGCAGCTTAGTCCCGCGGACTAGCGGGGGGTCCGGGAATGAGCAGTTCTTC
TRBD1	TRBV2	TRBJ1-5	NA	CASSDGTGHMNQPQHF	TGTGCCAGCAGTGACGGGACAGGCCACATGAATCAGCCCCAGCATTTT
NA	TRBV10-1	TRBJ1-3	NA	CASSDSRSGNTIYF	TGCGCCAGCAGTGACTCTCGCTCTGGAAACACCATATATTTT
NA	TRBV18	TRBJ1-5	few	CASSPGSGQPQHF	TGTGCCAGCTCACCAGGGAGCGGTCAGCCCCAGCATTTT
NA	TRBV19	TRBJ1-1	few	CASKFSVNTEAFF	TGTGCCAGTAAATTTTCCGTGAACACTGAAGCTTTCTTT
TRBD1	TRBV18	TRBJ1-4	NA	CASSLNRGTNEKLFF	TGTGCCAGCTCACTAAACAGGGGGACTAATGAAAAACTGTTTTTT
TRBD1	TRBV5-1	TRBJ1-1	NA	CASSGTVNTEAFF	TGCGCCAGCTCCGGGACAGTGAACACTGAAGCTTTCTTT
NA	TRBV30	TRBJ2-7	NA	CAWSPDSYVGYEQYF	TGTGCCTGGAGTCCCGACAGCTACGTCGGCTACGAGCAGTACTTC
NA	TRBV5-8	TRBJ1-1	NA	CASSPDGNEAFF	TGTGCCAGCTCGCCCGACGGGAATGAAGCTTTCTTT
NA	TRBV6-1	TRBJ1-1	NA	CASRLTVNTEAFF	TGTGCCAGCAGATTGACAGTGAACACTGAAGCTTTCTTT
NA	TRBV30	TRBJ1-6	few	CAWSYRENSPLHF	TGTGCCTGGAGTTACAGGGAGAATTCACCCCTCCACTTT
NA	TRBV7-2	TRBJ2-5	once	CASSLVRGETQYF	TGTGCCAGCAGCTTAGTCAGGGGTGAGACCCAGTACTTC
TRBD1	TRBV2	TRBJ1-1	NA	CASDRGVYEAFF	TGTGCCAGCGACAGGGGCGTCTATGAAGCTTTCTTT
TRBD1	TRBV7-3	TRBJ2-1	NA	CASSSGATGVDEQFF	TGTGCCAGCAGCTCAGGGGCGACAGGGGTCGATGAGCAGTTCTTC
TRBD2	TRBV30	TRBJ2-1	NA	CAWRGLAGGPYNEQFF	TGTGCCTGGAGAGGACTAGCGGGGGGCCCCTACAATGAGCAGTTCTTC
NA	TRBV28	TRBJ2-7	NA	CASTVGGITGYEQYF	TGTGCCAGCACCGTCGGCGGGATAACCGGCTACGAGCAGTACTTC
NA	TRBV5-1	TRBJ2-2	NA	CASSLLTANTGELFF	TGCGCCAGCAGCTTACTTACAGCGAACACCGGGGAGCTGTTTTTT
TRBD1	TRBV19	TRBJ1-1	NA	CASSIYRDSTEAFF	TGTGCCAGTAGTATTTATCGGGACAGCACTGAAGCTTTCTTT
TRBD1	TRBV5-4	TRBJ2-1	NA	CASSLDRGHEQFF	TGTGCCAGCAGCTTGGACAGGGGACATGAGCAGTTCTTC
TRBD2	TRBV5-8	TRBJ2-3	NA	CASSLLAGGYTDTQYF	TGTGCCAGCAGCTTGTTAGCGGGGGGGTACACAGATACGCAGTATTTT
NA	TRBV27	TRBJ2-7	NA	CASSSLNTATSGEQYF	TGTGCCAGCAGTTCGCTCAATACGGCAACTTCGGGCGAGCAGTACTTC
NA	TRBV6-5	TRBJ1-1	NA	CASSYSAPRTTEAFF	TGTGCCAGCAGTTACTCCGCCCCCCGGACTACTGAAGCTTTCTTT
NA	TRBV5-1	TRBJ2-3	NA	CASSLEGRVPDTQYF	TGCGCCAGCAGCTTGGAGGGCAGGGTACCAGATACGCAGTATTTT
NA	TRBV15	TRBJ2-6	NA	CASSLSGANVLTF	TGTGCCTCGAGTCTCTCTGGGGCCAACGTCCTGACTTTC
NA	TRBV7-9	TRBJ1-5	NA	CASSSIEGQPQHF	TGTGCCAGCAGTAGCATTGAGGGCCAGCCCCAGCATTTT
NA	TRBV21-1	TRBJ1-5	NA	CASSKGTLVRPQHF	TGTGCCAGCAGCAAGGGGACTTTGGTTAGGCCCCAGCATTTT
NA	TRBV5-1	TRBJ2-6	NA	CASSLVLTARSGANVLTF	TGCGCCAGCAGCTTGGTTTTGACAGCCCGCTCTGGGGCCAACGTCCTGACTTTC
TRBD1	TRBV6-5	TRBJ1-4	few	CASRWRQGPEKLFF	TGTGCCAGCAGGTGGAGACAGGGGCCAGAAAAACTGTTTTTT